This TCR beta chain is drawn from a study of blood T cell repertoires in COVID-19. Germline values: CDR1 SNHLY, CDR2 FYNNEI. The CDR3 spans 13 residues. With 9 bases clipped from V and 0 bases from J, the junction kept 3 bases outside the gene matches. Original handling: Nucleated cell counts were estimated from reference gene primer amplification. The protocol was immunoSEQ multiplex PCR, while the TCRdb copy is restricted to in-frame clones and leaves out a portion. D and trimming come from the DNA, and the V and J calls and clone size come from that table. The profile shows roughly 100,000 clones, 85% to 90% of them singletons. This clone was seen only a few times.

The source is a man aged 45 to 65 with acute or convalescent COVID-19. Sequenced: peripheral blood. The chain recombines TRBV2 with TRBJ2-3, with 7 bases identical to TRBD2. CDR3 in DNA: TGTGCCAGGCGGGGGTTCAGCACAGATACGCAGTATTTT. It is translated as CARRGFSTDTQYF.